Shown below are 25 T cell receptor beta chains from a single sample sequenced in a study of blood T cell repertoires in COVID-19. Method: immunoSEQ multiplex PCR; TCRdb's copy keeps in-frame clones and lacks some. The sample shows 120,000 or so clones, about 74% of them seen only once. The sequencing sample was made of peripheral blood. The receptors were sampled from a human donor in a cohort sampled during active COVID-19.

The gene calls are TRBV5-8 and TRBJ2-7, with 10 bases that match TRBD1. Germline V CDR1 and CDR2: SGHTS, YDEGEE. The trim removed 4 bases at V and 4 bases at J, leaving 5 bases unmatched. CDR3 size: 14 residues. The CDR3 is CASSGRQGAYEQYF. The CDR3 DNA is TGTGCCAGCAGCGGGCGACAGGGGGCTTACGAGCAGTACTTC.

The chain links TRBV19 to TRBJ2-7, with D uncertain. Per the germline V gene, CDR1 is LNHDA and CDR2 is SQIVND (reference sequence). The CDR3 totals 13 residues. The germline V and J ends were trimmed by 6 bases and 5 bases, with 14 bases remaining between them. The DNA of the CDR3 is TGTGCCAGTAGCATAAAGCGTGGTAACGAGCAGTACTTC. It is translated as CASSIKRGNEQYF.

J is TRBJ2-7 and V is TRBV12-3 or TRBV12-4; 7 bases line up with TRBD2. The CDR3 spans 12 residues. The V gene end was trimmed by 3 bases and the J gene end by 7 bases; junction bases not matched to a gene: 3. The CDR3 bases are TGTGCCAGCAGTTTGTGGGGGGGAGAGCAGTACTTC. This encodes CASSLWGGEQYF.

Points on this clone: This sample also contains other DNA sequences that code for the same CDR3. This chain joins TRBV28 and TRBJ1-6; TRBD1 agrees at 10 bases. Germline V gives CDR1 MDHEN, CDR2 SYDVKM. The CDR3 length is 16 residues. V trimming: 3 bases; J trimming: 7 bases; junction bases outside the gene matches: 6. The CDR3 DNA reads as TGTGCCAGCAGTTTGAGGGCGGGACAGGGGAATTCACCCCTCCACTTT. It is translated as CASSLRAGQGNSPLHF.

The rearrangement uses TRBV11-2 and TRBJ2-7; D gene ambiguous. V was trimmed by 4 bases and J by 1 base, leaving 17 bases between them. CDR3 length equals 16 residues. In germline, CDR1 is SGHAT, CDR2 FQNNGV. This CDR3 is CASSSLAQPDSYEQYF. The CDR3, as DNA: TGTGCCAGCAGCTCTCTGGCACAGCCCGATTCCTACGAGCAGTACTTC.

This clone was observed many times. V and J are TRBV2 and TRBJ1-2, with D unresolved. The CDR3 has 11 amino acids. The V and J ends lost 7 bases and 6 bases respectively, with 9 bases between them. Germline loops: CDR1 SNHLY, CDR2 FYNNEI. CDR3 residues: CASMIGDGYTF. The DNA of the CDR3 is TGTGCCAGCATGATCGGGGATGGCTACACCTTC.

DNA of the CDR3: TGTGCCAGCAGCGCGGGCGGCGGCGGGGTCTCCTACGAGCAGTACTTC. Protein: CASSAGGGGVSYEQYF. V gene TRBV7-9 combines with J gene TRBJ2-7; tentative D call: TRBD2 (6 bases). V was shortened by 5 bases and J by 0 bases, with 17 bases between the two germline ends. Germline CDR1 and CDR2: SEHNR and FQNEAQ (reference sequence). The CDR3 length is 16 residues.

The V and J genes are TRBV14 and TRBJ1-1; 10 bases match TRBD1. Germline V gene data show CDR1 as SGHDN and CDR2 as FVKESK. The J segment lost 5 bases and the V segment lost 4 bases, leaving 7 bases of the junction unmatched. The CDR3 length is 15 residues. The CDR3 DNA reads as TGTGCCAGCAGCCTTACCGGGACAGGGGTTACTGAAGCTTTCTTT. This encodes CASSLTGTGVTEAFF.

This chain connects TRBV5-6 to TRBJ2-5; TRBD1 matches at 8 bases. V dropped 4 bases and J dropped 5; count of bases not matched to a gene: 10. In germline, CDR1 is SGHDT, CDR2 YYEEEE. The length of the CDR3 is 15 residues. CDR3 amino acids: CASSQAQGAPETQYF. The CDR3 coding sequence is TGTGCCAGCAGCCAAGCTCAGGGGGCCCCGGAGACCCAGTACTTC.

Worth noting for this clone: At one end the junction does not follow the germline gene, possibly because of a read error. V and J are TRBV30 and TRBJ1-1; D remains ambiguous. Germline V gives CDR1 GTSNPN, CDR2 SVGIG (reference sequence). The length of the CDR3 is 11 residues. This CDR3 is CAWSVHTEAFF. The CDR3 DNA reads TGTGCCTGGAGTGTACACACGGAAGCTTTCTTT. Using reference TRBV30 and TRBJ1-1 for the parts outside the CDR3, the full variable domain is SQTIHQWPATLVQPVGSPLSLECTVEGTSNPNLYWYRQAAGRGLQLLFYSVGIGQISSEVPQNLSASRPQDRQFILSSKKLLLSDSGFYLCAWSVHTEAFFGQGTRLTVV.

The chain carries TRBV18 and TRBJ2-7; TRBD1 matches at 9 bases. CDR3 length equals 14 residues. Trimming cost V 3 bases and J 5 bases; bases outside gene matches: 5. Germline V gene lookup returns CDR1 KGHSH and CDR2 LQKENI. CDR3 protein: CASSPGQGRDEQYF. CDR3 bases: TGTGCCAGCTCACCGGGACAGGGTCGAGACGAGCAGTACTTC.

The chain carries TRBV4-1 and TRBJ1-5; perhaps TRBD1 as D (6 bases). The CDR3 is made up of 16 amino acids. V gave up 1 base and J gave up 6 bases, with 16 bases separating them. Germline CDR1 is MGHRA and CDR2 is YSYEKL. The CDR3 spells CASSQGWALGAQPQHF. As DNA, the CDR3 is TGCGCCAGCAGCCAAGGATGGGCTCTGGGGGCTCAGCCCCAGCATTTT.

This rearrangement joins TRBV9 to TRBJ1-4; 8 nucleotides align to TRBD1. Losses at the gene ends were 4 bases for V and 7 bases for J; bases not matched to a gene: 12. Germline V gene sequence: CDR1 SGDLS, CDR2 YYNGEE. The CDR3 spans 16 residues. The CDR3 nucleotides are TGTGCCAGCAGCCCTCTGCCCCAGGGGGCGCCTGAAAAACTGTTTTTT. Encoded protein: CASSPLPQGAPEKLFF. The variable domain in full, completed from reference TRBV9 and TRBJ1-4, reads DSGVTQTPKHLITATGQRVTLRCSPRSGDLSVYWYQQSLDQGLQFLIQYYNGEERAKGNILERFSAQQFPDLHSELNLSSLELGDSALYFCASSPLPQGAPEKLFFGSGTQLSVL.

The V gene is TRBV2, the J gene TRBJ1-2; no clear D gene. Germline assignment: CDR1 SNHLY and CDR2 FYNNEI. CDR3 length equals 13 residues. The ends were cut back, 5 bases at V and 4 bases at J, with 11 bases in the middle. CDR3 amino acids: CASSPQVFYGYTF. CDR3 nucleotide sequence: TGTGCCAGCAGTCCTCAGGTCTTCTATGGCTACACCTTC.

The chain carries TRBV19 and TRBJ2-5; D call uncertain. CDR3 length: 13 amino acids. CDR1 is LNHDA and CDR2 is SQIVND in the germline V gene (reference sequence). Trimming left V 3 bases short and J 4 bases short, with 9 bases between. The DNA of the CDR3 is TGTGCCAGTAGTATGGCCAGCGTAGAGACCCAGTACTTC. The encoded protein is CASSMASVETQYF.

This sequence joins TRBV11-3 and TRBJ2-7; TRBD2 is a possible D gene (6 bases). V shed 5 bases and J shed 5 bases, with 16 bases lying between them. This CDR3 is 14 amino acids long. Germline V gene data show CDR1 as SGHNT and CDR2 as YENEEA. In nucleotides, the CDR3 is TGTGCCAGCAGCCCTGGGACTGGGTGGGACGAGCAGTACTTC. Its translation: CASSPGTGWDEQYF.

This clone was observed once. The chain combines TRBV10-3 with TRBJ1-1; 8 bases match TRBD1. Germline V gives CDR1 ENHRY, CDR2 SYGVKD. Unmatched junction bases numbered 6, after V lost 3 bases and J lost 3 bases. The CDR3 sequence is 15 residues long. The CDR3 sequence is CAISDTGQVDTEAFF. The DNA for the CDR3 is TGTGCCATCAGTGATACGGGACAGGTAGACACTGAAGCTTTCTTT.

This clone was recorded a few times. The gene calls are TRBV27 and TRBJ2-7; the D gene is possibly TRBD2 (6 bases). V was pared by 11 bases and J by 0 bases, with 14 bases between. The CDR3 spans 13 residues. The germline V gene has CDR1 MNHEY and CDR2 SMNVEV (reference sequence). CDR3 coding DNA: TGTGCCTCGGGACTGGCAGCCTCCTACGAGCAGTACTTC. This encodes CASGLAASYEQYF.

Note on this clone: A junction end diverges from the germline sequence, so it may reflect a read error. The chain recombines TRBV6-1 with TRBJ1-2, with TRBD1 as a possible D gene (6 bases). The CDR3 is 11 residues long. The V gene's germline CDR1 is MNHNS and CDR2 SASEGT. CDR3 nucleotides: TGTGCCAGCAGTGAAAAGGGGGACAAGGACTTC. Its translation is CASSEKGDKDF.

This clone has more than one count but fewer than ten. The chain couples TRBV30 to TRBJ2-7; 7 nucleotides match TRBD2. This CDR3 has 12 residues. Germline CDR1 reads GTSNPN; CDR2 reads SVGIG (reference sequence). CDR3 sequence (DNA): TGTGGATGGCGGGGGAACTCCTACGAGCAGTACTTC. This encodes CGWRGNSYEQYF.

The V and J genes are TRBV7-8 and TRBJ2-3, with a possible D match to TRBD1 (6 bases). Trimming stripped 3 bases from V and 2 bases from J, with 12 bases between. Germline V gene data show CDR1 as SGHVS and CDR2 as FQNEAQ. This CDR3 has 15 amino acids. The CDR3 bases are TGTGCCAGCAGCTTCTCGGGACACCTCACAGATACGCAGTATTTT. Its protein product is CASSFSGHLTDTQYF.

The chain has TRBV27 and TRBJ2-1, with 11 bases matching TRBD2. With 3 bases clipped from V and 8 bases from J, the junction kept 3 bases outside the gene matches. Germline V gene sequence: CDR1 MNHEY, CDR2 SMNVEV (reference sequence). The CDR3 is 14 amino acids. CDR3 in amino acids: CASSLGTSGDEQFF. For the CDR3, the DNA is TGTGCCAGCAGTTTGGGGACTAGCGGCGATGAGCAGTTCTTC.

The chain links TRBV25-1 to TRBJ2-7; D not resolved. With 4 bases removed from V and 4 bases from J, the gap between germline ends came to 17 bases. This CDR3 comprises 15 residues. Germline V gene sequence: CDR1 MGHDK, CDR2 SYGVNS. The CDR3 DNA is TGTGCCAGCAGTGTCGGGTACTCAGACTCATACGAGCAGTACTTC. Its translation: CASSVGYSDSYEQYF.

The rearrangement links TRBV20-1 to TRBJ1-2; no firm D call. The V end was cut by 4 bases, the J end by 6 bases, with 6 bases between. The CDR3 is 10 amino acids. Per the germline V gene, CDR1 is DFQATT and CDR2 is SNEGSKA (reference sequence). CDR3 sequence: CSAIRDGYTF. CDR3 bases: TGCAGTGCTATCCGAGATGGCTACACCTTC.

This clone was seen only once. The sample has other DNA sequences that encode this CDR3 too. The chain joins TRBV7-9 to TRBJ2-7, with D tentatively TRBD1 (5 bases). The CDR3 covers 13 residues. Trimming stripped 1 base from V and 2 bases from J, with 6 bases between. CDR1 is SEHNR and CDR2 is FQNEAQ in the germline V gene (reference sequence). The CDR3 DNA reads TGTGCCAGCAGCTTAGGGGGCACCTACGAGCAGTACTTC. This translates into CASSLGGTYEQYF.